Listed below are T cell receptor beta chains from one sample, sequenced in a study of blood T cell repertoires in COVID-19. The protocol was immunoSEQ multiplex PCR, while the TCRdb copy is restricted to in-frame clones and leaves out a portion. The data show 150,000 to 200,000 clones, 75% to 85% seen once. Sequencing was performed on peripheral blood. These receptors came from a woman of 80 years or more with COVID-19, enrolled during active disease. Both conserved end residues are part of each CDR3. The D gene is left open where the match is weak.

CDR3: CASSLNPDGYNSPLHF
D: NA
J: TRBJ1-6
V: TRBV7-9

CDR3: CASSLRGNEQFF
D: NA
J: TRBJ2-1
V: TRBV27

CDR3: CASSFAQGGGYTF
D: NA
J: TRBJ1-2
V: TRBV5-6

CDR3: CASSLWPGEGWTEAFF
D: NA
J: TRBJ1-1
V: TRBV7-9

CDR3: CASSPTGSSGNTIYF
D: NA
J: TRBJ1-3
V: TRBV5-4

CDR3: CASSEFGQGAGGYTF
D: TRBD1
J: TRBJ1-2
V: TRBV2

CDR3: CASSVGTDNEQFF
D: NA
J: TRBJ2-1
V: TRBV25-1

CDR3: CASSWLAGGWTGELFF
D: TRBD2
J: TRBJ2-2
V: TRBV7-8

CDR3: CASSRQGAFLDEQFF
D: TRBD1
J: TRBJ2-1
V: TRBV4-1

CDR3: CATSREVGRNEQFF
D: NA
J: TRBJ2-1
V: TRBV15

CDR3: CASSHYGQGAYEQYF
D: TRBD1
J: TRBJ2-7
V: TRBV23-1

CDR3: CASSLAQGATYGYTF
D: TRBD1
J: TRBJ1-2
V: TRBV5-1

CDR3: CASSFMGPTANEQFF
D: NA
J: TRBJ2-1
V: TRBV5-1

CDR3: CASTTRQFHEQYF
D: NA
J: TRBJ2-7
V: TRBV7-9

CDR3: CASSSTGEGQPQHF
D: TRBD1
J: TRBJ1-5
V: TRBV6-5

CDR3: CASSGFVGGWNSPLHF
D: NA
J: TRBJ1-6
V: TRBV6-1

CDR3: CASSSPDRGRDSPLHF
D: TRBD1
J: TRBJ1-6
V: TRBV7-8

CDR3: CACQDSQNEKLFF
D: NA
J: TRBJ1-4
V: TRBV28

CDR3: CASSSGVASTGELFF
D: NA
J: TRBJ2-2
V: TRBV7-9

CDR3: CASSQDPQAGGSYNEQFF
D: NA
J: TRBJ2-1
V: TRBV4-1

CDR3: CASSLSGHSYNEQFF
D: NA
J: TRBJ2-1
V: TRBV5-1

CDR3: CSARVVETQYF
D: NA
J: TRBJ2-5
V: TRBV20-1

CDR3: CASSQEHLETQYF
D: NA
J: TRBJ2-5
V: TRBV3-1/TRBV3-2

CDR3: CASSPVPGDEQYF
D: NA
J: TRBJ2-7
V: TRBV6-2/TRBV6-3

CDR3: CASRRTGSGSYGYTF
D: NA
J: TRBJ1-2
V: TRBV27

CDR3: CASRGPGPLGKLFF
D: NA
J: TRBJ1-4
V: TRBV2

CDR3: CASSPNRVHEQFF
D: NA
J: TRBJ2-1
V: TRBV27

CDR3: CASSSRGTGNSPLHF
D: TRBD1
J: TRBJ1-6
V: TRBV13

CDR3: CASSFRHRADNEQFF
D: NA
J: TRBJ2-1
V: TRBV7-9

CDR3: CASSVDRSGQRNQPQHF
D: TRBD1
J: TRBJ1-5
V: TRBV9

CDR3: CASSGQGGYNSPLHF
D: TRBD1
J: TRBJ1-6
V: TRBV13

CDR3: CASNPFPGVQETQYF
D: NA
J: TRBJ2-5
V: TRBV27

CDR3: CASSLAGSYNSPLHF
D: NA
J: TRBJ1-6
V: TRBV7-9

CDR3: CATSDLAGTGSSTEAFF
D: TRBD1
J: TRBJ1-1
V: TRBV24-1

CDR3: CASSLSGQGVGEQFF
D: TRBD1
J: TRBJ2-1
V: TRBV27

CDR3: CASSDRAGVDTQYF
D: TRBD2
J: TRBJ2-3
V: TRBV6-4

CDR3: CASSLVGQFSYEQYF
D: NA
J: TRBJ2-7
V: TRBV7-2

CDR3: CASSLSGSLADTQYF
D: TRBD2
J: TRBJ2-3
V: TRBV7-2

CDR3: CASSPLGTGALPIYGYTF
D: TRBD1
J: TRBJ1-2
V: TRBV19

CDR3: CASSENRAGVNEKLFF
D: NA
J: TRBJ1-4
V: TRBV3-1/TRBV3-2

CDR3: CASTPMEGRYEQYF
D: NA
J: TRBJ2-7
V: TRBV6-5

CDR3: CSASTGAGGQETQYF
D: TRBD2
J: TRBJ2-5
V: TRBV20-1